The source of this T cell receptor beta chain is a study of T-cell reconstitution after alpha-beta-depleted transplantation in children. General study results and limits: Newly made T cells mostly supplied T-cell counts and diversity one year after transplant.

Preparation of the TCRbeta library used unique molecular identifiers. TCRdb reprocessed the PCR reads via MiXCR and lists one record per CDR3 protein. The sample carries some 220,000 distinct CDR3 sequences, around 9.9% recorded once. The V gene's germline CDR1 is DFQATT and CDR2 SNEGSKA (reference sequence). V lost 0 bases and J lost 1, with 14 bases in between. This CDR3 contains 16 residues. This clonotype showed up just a few times. Its antigen is unknown. Source: PBMCs, taken before TCRalphabeta/CD19-depleted stem cell transplant. The TCR was taken from a child in the first two years of life with acute myeloid leukemia, due to receive a stem cell transplant. The gene calls are TRBV20-1 and TRBJ2-3; D is ambiguous. CDR3 sequence: CSARDPARFGTDTQYF. CDR3 nucleotide sequence: TGCAGTGCTAGAGATCCCGCTAGATTCGGCACAGATACGCAGTATTTT.